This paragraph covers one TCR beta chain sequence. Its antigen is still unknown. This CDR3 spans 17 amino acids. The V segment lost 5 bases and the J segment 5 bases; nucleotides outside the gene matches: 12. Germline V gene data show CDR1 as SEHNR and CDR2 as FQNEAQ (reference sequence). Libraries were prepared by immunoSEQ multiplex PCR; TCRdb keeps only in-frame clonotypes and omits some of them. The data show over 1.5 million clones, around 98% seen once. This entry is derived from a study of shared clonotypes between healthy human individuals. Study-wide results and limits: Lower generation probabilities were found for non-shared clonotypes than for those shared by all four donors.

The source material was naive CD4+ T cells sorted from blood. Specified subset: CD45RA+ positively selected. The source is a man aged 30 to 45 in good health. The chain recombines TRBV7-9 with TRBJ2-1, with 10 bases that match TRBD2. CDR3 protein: CASSRGGLAGDHNEQFF. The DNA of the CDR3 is TGTGCCAGCAGCCGGGGGGGCCTAGCGGGAGATCACAATGAGCAGTTCTTC. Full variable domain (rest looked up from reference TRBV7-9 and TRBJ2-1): DTGVSQNPRHKITKRGQNVTFRCDPISEHNRLYWYRQTLGQGPEFLTYFQNEAQLEKSRLLSDRFSAERPKGSFSTLEIQRTEQGDSAMYLCASSRGGLAGDHNEQFFGPGTRLTVL.